The entry below gives a single T cell receptor beta chain sequence along with its context. The table came from immunoSEQ multiplex PCR; TCRdb's copy has only in-frame clones and leaves some out. The data hold some 130,000 clones, with about 95% observed a single time. The record originates from a study of control samples from healthy donors and cancer patients. Deletions cut 3 bases from V and 0 bases from J, with 15 bases between. CDR3 size: 16 residues. Germline assignment: CDR1 SGHRS and CDR2 YFSETQ. The genes are TRBV5-1 and TRBJ1-2; D possibly corresponds to TRBD1 (6 bases). This clonotype was obtained from a man aged 30 to 45 in good health. Sequencing input: blood. The CDR3, as DNA: TGCGCCAGCAGCTCGCGGGACACCTCAGCTAACTATGGCTACACCTTC. The encoded protein is CASSSRDTSANYGYTF.